This entry is about one T cell receptor beta chain. Its antigen remains unidentified. CDR1 and CDR2 (germline): MDHEN, SYDVKM. The CDR3 has 14 amino acids. V was cut by 2 bases and J by 4 bases, with 11 bases left in between. This sample was taken from a study of molecular identifiers for immune sequencing clone quantification. Study background: Replicate experiments divided RNA from around 20,000 or 100,000 naive CD8 cells into five parts and sequenced four. Regarding the study as a whole: Jurkat TCR RNA spiked in from one cell reportedly remained identifiable amid some 950,000 naive cells.

Every naive CD8 library was made from between roughly 20,000 and 1,000,000 sorted cells with 10%, 30% or 50% RNA. For naive CD8 T cells, sorting used the CD8+CD4-CCR7+CD45RA+ phenotype. Each CDR3 protein gets one entry after TCRdb re-called the PCR reads with MiXCR. The sample has a few hundred thousand distinct CDR3 sequences, around 23% seen once; the top ten hold under 0.85%. This TCR was sampled from a human donor in good health. Some libraries in this study had Jurkat cell RNA spiked in. The chain uses TRBV28 and TRBJ2-5; D is undetermined. Input material: naive CD8+ T cells from blood, with Jurkat cell RNA spiked in. As to subset: FACS-sorted CD8+CD4-CCR7+CD45RA+ naive T cells. DNA for the CDR3: TGTGCCAGCAGTTTAAGGGCGCTGGGAGAGACCCAGTACTTC. Amino acid sequence: CASSLRALGETQYF. Variable domain in full (rest from reference TRBV28 and TRBJ2-5): DVKVTQSSRYLVKRTGEKVFLECVQDMDHENMFWYRQDPGLGLRLIYFSYDVKMKEKGDIPEGYSVSREKKERFSLILESASTNQTSMYLCASSLRALGETQYFGPGTRLLVL.